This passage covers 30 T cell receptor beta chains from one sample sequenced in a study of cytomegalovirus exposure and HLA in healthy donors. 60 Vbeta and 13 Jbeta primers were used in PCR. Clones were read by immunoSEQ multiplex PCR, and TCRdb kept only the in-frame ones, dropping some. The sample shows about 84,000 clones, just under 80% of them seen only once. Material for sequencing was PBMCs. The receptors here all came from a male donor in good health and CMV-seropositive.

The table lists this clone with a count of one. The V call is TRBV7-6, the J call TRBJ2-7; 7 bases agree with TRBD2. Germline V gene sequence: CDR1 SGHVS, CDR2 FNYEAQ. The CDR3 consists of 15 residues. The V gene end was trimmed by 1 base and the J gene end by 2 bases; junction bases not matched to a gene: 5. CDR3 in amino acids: CASSLGWDYTYEQYF. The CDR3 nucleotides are TGTGCCAGCAGCTTAGGATGGGACTACACCTACGAGCAGTACTTC.

CDR3 coding DNA: TGTGCCAGCAGCTTAGGCCTGAGGAATGAGCAGTTCTTC. Its translation: CASSLGLRNEQFF. V and J are TRBV13 and TRBJ2-1; D not resolved. The ends were cut back, 0 bases at V and 7 bases at J, with 7 bases in the middle. The CDR3 has 13 amino acids. The V gene's germline CDR1 is PRHDT and CDR2 FYEKMQ (reference sequence).

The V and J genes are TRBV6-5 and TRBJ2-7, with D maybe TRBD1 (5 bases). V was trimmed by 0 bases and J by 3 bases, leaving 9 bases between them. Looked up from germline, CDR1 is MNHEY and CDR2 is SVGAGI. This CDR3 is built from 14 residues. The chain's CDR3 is CASSYSDSYYEQYF. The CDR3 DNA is TGTGCCAGCAGTTACTCAGACAGCTACTACGAGCAGTACTTC.

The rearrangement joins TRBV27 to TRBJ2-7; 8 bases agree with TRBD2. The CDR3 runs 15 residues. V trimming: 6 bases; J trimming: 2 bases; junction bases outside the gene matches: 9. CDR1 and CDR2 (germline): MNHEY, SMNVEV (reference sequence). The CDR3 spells CASSQLAANTYEQYF. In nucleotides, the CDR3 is TGTGCCAGCAGCCAACTAGCGGCTAATACCTACGAGCAGTACTTC.

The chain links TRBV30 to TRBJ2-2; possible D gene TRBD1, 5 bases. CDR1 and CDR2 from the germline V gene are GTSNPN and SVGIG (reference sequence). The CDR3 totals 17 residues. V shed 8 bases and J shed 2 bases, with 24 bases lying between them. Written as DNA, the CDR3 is TGTGCCAGCGACAATTCAGGGTGGGCACAAAACACCGGGGAGCTGTTTTTT. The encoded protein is CASDNSGWAQNTGELFF.

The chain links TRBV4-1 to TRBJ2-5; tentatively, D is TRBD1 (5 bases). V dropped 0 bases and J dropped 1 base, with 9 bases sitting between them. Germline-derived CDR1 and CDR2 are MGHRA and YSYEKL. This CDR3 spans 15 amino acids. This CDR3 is CASSQDVTGQETQYF. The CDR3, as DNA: TGCGCCAGCAGCCAAGATGTCACAGGCCAAGAGACCCAGTACTTC.

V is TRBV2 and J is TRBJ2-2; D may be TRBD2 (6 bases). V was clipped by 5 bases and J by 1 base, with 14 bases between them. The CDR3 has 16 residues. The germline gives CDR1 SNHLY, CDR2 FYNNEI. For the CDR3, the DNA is TGTGCCAGCAGTACGTTCGGGAGCGGGAACACCGGGGAGCTGTTTTTT. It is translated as CASSTFGSGNTGELFF.

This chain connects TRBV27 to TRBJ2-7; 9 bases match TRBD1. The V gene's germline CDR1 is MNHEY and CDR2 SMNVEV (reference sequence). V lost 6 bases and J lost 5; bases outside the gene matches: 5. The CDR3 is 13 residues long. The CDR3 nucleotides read TGTGCCAGCAGGCACCGGGACAGGGACGAGCAGTACTTC. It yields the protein CASRHRDRDEQYF.

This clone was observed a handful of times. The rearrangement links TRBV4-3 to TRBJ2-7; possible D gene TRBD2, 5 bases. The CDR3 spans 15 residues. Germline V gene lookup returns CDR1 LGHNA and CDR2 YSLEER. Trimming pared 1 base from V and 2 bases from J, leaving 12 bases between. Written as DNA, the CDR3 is TGCGCCAGCAGCCAAGGGTCCGGGGTTCCCTACGAGCAGTACTTC. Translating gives CASSQGSGVPYEQYF.

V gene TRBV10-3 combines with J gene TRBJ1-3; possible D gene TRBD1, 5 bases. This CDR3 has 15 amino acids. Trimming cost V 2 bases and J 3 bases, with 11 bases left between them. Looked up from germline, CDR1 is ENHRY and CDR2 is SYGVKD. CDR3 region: CAISERTGYGNTIYF. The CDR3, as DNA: TGTGCCATCAGTGAGCGAACAGGATATGGAAACACCATATATTTT.

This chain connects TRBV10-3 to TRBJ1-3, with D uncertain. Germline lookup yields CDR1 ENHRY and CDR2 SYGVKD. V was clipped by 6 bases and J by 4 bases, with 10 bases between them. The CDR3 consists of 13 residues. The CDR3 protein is CAIRAATGNTIYF. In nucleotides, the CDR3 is TGTGCCATCAGGGCGGCGACGGGAAACACCATATATTTT.

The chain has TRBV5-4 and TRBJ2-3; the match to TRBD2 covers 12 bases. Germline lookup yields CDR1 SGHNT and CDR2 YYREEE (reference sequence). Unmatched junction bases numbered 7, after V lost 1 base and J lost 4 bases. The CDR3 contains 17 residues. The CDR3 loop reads CASSLKTSGSGADTQYF. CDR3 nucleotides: TGTGCCAGCAGCTTGAAGACTAGCGGGAGCGGGGCAGATACGCAGTATTTT.

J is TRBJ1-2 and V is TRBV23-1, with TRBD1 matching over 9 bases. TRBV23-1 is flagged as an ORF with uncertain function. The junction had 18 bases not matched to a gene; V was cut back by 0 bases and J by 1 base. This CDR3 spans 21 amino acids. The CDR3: CASSQSFPNKRTGAFNYGYTF. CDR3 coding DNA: TGCGCCAGCAGTCAATCGTTCCCGAACAAAAGGACAGGGGCGTTTAACTATGGCTACACCTTC.

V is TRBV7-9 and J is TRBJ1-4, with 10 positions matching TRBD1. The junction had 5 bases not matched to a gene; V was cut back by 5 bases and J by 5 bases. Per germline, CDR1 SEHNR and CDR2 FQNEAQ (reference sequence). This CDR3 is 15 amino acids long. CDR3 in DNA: TGTGCCAGCAGCGAGGACAGGGGGAAGAATGAAAAACTGTTTTTT. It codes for CASSEDRGKNEKLFF.

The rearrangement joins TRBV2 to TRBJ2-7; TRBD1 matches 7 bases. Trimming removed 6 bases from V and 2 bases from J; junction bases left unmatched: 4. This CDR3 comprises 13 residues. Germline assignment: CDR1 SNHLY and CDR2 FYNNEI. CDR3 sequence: CASRTGRPYEQYF. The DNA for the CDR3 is TGTGCCAGCAGGACAGGGAGACCCTACGAGCAGTACTTC.

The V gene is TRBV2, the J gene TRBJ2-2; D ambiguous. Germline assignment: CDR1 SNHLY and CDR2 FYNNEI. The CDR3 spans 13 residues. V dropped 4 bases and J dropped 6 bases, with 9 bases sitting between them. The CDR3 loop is CASSGLSPGELFF. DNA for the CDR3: TGTGCCAGCAGTGGACTTTCTCCCGGGGAGCTGTTTTTT.

The chain's CDR3 is CASSPRLAGDTDTQYF. The CDR3 DNA reads as TGTGCCAGCTCACCGAGGCTAGCGGGAGACACAGATACGCAGTATTTT. This rearrangement joins TRBV18 to TRBJ2-3, with 10 positions matching TRBD2. The V and J ends lost 3 bases and 2 bases, in that order; junction bases with no gene match: 5. Germline loops: CDR1 KGHSH, CDR2 LQKENI. This CDR3 has 16 amino acids.

CDR3 nucleotides: TGTGCCAGCAGTTTAAACAGGCTAGCGGGAGGGCCGGGAGAGACCCAGTACTTC. The encoded protein is CASSLNRLAGGPGETQYF. The genes are TRBV27 and TRBJ2-5; 12 nucleotides match TRBD2. The length of the CDR3 is 18 residues. Unmatched junction bases numbered 11, after V lost 2 bases and J lost 4 bases. Germline assignment: CDR1 MNHEY and CDR2 SMNVEV (reference sequence).

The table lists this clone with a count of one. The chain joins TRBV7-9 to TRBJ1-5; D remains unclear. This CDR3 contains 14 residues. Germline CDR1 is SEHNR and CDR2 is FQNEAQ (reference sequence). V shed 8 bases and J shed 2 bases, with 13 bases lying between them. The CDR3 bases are TGTGCCAGCCAAAGCTCTAATCGCAATCAGCCCCAGCATTTT. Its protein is CASQSSNRNQPQHF.

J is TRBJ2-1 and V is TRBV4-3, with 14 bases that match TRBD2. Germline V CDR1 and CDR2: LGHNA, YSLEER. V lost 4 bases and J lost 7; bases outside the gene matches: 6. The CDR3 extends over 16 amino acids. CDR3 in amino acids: CASSLGTSGRINEQFF. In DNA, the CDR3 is TGCGCCAGCAGCCTTGGGACTAGCGGGAGAATAAATGAGCAGTTCTTC.

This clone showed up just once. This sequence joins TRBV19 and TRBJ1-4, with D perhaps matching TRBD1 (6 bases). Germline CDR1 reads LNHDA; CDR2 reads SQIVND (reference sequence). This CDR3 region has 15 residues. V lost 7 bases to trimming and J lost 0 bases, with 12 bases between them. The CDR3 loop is CASTPKGATNEKLFF. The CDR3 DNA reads TGTGCCAGTACCCCTAAGGGGGCAACTAATGAAAAACTGTTTTTT.

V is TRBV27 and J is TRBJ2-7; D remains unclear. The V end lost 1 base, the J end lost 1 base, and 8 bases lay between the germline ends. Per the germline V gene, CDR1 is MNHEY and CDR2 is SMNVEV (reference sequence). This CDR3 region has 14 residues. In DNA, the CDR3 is TGTGCCAGCAGTTTATTTGCGGTGTCCTACGAGCAGTACTTC. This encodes CASSLFAVSYEQYF.

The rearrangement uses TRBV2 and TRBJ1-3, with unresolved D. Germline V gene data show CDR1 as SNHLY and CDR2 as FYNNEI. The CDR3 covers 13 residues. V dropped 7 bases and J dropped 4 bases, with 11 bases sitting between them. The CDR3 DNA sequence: TGTGCCAGCATTGGAGGACGGGGAAACACCATATATTTT. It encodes CASIGGRGNTIYF.

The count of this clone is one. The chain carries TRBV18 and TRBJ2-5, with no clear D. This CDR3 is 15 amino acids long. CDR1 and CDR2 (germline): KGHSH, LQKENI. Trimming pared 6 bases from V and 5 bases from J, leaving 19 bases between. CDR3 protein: CASSREFSKGETQYF. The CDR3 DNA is TGTGCCAGCTCGCGCGAATTTAGCAAAGGCGAGACCCAGTACTTC.

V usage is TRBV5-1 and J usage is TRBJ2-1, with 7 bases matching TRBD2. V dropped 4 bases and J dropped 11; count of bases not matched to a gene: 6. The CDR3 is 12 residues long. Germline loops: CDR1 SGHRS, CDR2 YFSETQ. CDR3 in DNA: TGCGCCAGCAGCCTCCTAGCGGTACAGCAGTTCTTC. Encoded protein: CASSLLAVQQFF.

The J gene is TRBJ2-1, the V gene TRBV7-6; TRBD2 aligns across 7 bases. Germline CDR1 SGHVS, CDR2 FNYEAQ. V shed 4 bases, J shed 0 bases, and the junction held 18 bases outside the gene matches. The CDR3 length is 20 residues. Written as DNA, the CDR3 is TGTGCCAGCAGCTCGGTAGTTAGCGGGTCGTGGGAGGCCTCCTACAATGAGCAGTTCTTC. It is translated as CASSSVVSGSWEASYNEQFF.

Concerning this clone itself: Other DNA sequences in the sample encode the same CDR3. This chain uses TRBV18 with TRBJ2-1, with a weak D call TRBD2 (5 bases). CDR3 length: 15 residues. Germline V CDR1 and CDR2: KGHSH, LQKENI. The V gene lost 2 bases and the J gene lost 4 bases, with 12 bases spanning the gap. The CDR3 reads CASSPGLATYNEQFF. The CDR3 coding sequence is TGTGCCAGCTCACCAGGTCTAGCCACTTACAATGAGCAGTTCTTC.

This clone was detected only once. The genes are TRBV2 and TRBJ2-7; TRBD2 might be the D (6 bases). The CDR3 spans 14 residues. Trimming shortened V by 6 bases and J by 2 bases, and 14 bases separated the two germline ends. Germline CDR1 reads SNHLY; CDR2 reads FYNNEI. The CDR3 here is CASRKGLLTYEQYF. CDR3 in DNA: TGTGCCAGCAGGAAGGGACTTCTAACCTACGAGCAGTACTTC. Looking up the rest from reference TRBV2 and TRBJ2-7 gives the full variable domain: EPEVTQTPSHQVTQMGQEVILRCVPISNHLYFYWYRQILGQKVEFLVSFYNNEISEKSEIFDDQFSVERPDGSNFTLKIRSTKLEDSAMYFCASRKGLLTYEQYFGPGTRLTVT.

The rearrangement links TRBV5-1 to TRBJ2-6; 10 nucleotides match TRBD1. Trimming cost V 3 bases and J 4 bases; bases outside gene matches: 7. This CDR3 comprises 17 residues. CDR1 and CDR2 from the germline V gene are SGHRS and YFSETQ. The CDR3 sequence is CASSSTGGAIGANVLTF. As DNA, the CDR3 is TGCGCCAGCAGCTCGACAGGGGGCGCGATCGGGGCCAACGTCCTGACTTTC.

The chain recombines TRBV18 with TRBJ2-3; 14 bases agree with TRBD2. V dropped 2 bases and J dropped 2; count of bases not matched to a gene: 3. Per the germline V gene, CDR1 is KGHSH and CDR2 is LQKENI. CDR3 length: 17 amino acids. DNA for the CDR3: TGTGCCAGCTCACCAAAGGGACTAGCGGGAGACACAGATACGCAGTATTTT. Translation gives CASSPKGLAGDTDTQYF.